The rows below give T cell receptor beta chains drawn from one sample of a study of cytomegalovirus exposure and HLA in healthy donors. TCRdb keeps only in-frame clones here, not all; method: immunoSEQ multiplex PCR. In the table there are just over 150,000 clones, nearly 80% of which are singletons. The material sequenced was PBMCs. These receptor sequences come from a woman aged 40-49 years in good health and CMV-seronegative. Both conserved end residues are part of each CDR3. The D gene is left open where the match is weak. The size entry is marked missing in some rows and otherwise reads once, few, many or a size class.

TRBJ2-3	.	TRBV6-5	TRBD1	CASSSDRVGTDTQYF	TGTGCCAGCAGTTCCGACAGGGTCGGCACAGATACGCAGTATTTT
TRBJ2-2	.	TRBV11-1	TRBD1	CASSRTGTGSSGELFF	TGTGCCAGCTCTAGAACCGGGACAGGGTCCTCCGGGGAGCTGTTTTTT
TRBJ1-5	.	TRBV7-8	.	CASSLRQGNQPQHF	TGTGCCAGCAGCCTTAGACAGGGCAATCAGCCCCAGCATTTT
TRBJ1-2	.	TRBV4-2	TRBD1	CASSHPKVGQGALEYGYTF	TGTGCCAGCAGCCACCCGAAGGTGGGACAGGGGGCTTTGGAATATGGCTACACCTTC
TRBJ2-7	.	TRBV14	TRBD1	CASSRWDSSYEQYF	TGTGCCAGCAGCCGTTGGGACAGCTCCTACGAGCAGTACTTC
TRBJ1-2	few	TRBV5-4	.	CASSLSPQGDDGGYTF	TGTGCCAGCAGCTTATCGCCCCAGGGTGATGATGGTGGCTACACCTTC
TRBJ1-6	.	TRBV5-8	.	CASNKVGINSPLHF	TGTGCCAGCAATAAAGTCGGGATAAATTCACCCCTCCACTTT
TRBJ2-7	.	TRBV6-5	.	CASRAYHYEQYF	TGTGCCAGCAGAGCGTACCACTACGAGCAGTACTTC
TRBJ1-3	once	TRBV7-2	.	CASSRDTTSGNTIYF	TGTGCCAGCAGCCGAGACACAACCTCTGGAAACACCATATATTTT
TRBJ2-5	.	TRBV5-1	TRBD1	CASSSRGQDKTQYF	TGCGCCAGCAGCTCCAGGGGGCAGGATAAGACCCAGTACTTC
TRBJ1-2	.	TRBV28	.	CASSNRERFYGYTF	TGTGCCAGCAGTAACAGGGAGAGGTTTTATGGCTACACCTTC
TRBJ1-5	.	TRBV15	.	CATSRDPSVLSTQPQHF	TGTGCCACCAGCAGAGATCCATCGGTGTTGTCAACTCAGCCCCAGCATTTT
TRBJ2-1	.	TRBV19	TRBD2	CASLAGGRDNEQFF	TGTGCCAGTTTAGCGGGGGGGCGCGACAATGAGCAGTTCTTC
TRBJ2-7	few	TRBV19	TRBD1	CASSPGQGGYEQYF	TGTGCCAGTAGTCCCGGACAGGGGGGCTACGAGCAGTACTTC
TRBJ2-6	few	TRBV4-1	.	CASSQVFAGSSTGANVLTF	TGCGCCAGCAGCCAAGTCTTCGCAGGGTCATCGACTGGGGCCAACGTCCTGACTTTC
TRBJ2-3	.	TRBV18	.	CASSPRGQGRDTQYF	TGTGCCAGCTCACCACGTGGGCAGGGTAGAGATACGCAGTATTTT
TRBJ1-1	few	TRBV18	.	CASSPYGGTEAFF	TGTGCCAGCTCACCGTACGGAGGTACTGAAGCTTTCTTT
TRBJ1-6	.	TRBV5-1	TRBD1	CASSQGTAKAISPLHF	TGCGCCAGCAGCCAGGGGACAGCGAAGGCTATTTCACCCCTCCACTTT
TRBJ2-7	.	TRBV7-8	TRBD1	CASSITGTGVNEQYF	TGTGCCAGCAGCATAACCGGGACAGGGGTCAACGAGCAGTACTTC
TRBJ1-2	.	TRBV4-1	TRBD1	CASSQARDPRRQGSNYGYTF	TGCGCCAGCAGCCAAGCACGTGATCCCCGCCGACAGGGCTCTAACTATGGCTACACCTTC
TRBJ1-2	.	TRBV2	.	CASSLGRESGYTF	TGTGCCAGCAGTTTGGGGCGGGAAAGTGGCTACACCTTC
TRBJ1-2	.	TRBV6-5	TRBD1	CASIKTGRTGGYTF	TGTGCCAGCATAAAGACAGGGCGAACGGGTGGCTACACCTTC
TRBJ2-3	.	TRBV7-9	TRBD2	CASSTAGTSGGLDTQYF	TGTGCCAGCAGCACCGCCGGGACTAGCGGGGGGTTAGATACGCAGTATTTT
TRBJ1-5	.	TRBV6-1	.	CASRSYNQPQHF	TGTGCCAGCAGATCTTACAATCAGCCCCAGCATTTT
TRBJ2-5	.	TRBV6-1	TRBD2	CASSPRLAGGTQYF	TGTGCCAGCAGTCCACGACTAGCTGGAGGGACCCAGTACTTC
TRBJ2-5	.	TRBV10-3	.	CAISEPGTGETQYF	TGTGCCATCAGTGAGCCGGGTACCGGAGAGACCCAGTACTTC
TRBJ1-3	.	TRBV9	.	CASSGRGSGNTIYF	TGTGCCAGCAGCGGGAGAGGCTCTGGAAACACCATATATTTT
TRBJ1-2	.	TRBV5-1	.	CASSFQQENGYSF	TGCGCCAGCAGCTTCCAACAGGAGAATGGCTACTCCTTC
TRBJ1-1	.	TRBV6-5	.	CASSTTGPTEAFF	TGTGCCAGCAGTACCACAGGGCCCACTGAAGCTTTCTTT
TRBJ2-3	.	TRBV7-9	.	CASSLADTQYF	TGTGCCAGCAGCCTTGCAGATACGCAGTATTTT
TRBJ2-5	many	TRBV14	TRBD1	CASSRHRGQETQYF	TGTGCCAGCAGCCGACACAGGGGGCAAGAGACCCAGTACTTC
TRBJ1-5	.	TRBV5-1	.	CASSLAPGGGNQPQHF	TGCGCCAGCAGCCTAGCCCCGGGGGGCGGTAATCAGCCCCAGCATTTT
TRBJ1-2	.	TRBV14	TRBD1	CASSRRQGNLYGYTF	TGTGCCAGCAGCCGCCGACAGGGGAATCTCTACGGCTACACCTTC
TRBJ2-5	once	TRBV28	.	CASSGTQETQYF	TGTGCCAGCAGTGGGACACAAGAGACCCAGTACTTC
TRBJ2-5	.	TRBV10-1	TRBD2	CASSEGVAGTQETQYF	TGCGCCAGCAGTGAGGGAGTAGCGGGGACACAAGAGACCCAGTACTTC
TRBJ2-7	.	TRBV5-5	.	CASSLDPGHTYEQYF	TGTGCCAGCAGCTTGGATCCAGGTCATACCTACGAGCAGTACTTC
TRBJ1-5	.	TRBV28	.	CASSLIRVNQPQHF	TGTGCCAGCAGTTTGATCCGAGTCAATCAGCCCCAGCATTTT
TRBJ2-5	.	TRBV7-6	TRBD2	CASSLAREGTQYF	TGTGCCAGCAGCTTAGCTAGGGAGGGGACCCAGTACTTC
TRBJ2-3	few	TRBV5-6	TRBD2	CASSLTLAGGSIKDTQYF	TGTGCCAGCAGCCTGACGTTAGCGGGGGGCTCAATTAAGGATACGCAGTATTTT
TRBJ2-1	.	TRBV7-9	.	CSTLEDSYNEQFF	TGTTCCACCCTAGAAGACTCCTACAATGAGCAGTTCTTC
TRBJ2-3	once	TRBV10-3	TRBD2	CAISQGVAGGTDTQYF	TGTGCCATCTCCCAAGGGGTAGCGGGGGGGACAGATACGCAGTATTTT
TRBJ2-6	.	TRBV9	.	CASRDSSGANVLTF	TGTGCCAGCCGGGACTCCTCTGGGGCCAACGTCCTGACTTTC